This is a list of T cell receptor beta chains from one sample in a study of T cell responses to AZD1222 COVID-19 vaccine. The data were produced by immunoSEQ multiplex PCR, yet TCRdb's version contains in-frame clones alone and is incomplete. The top ten hold roughly a tenth of the sample, which has some 200,000 clones, 85% to 95% seen once. The material sequenced was peripheral blood, taken on day 0 of AZD1222 vaccination. The receptor set was obtained from an adult in good health. The conserved cysteine and the conserved F or W are not part of the CDR3 here. The D gene is left open where the match is weak. Clone size is stated in some rows and not others, as once, few, many or a class when expanded.

d_gene: .; abundance: .; j_gene: TRBJ2-2; v_gene: TRBV5-4; len: 13; CDR3aa: ASSSRDRNTGELF
d_gene: .; abundance: .; j_gene: TRBJ1-2; v_gene: TRBV2; len: 11; CDR3aa: ASSVGHNYGYT
d_gene: TRBD1; abundance: once; j_gene: TRBJ2-1; v_gene: TRBV29-1; len: 11; CDR3aa: SAQGAGYNEQF
d_gene: .; abundance: .; j_gene: TRBJ2-1; v_gene: TRBV7-2; len: 14; CDR3aa: ASSLGGGRTYNEQF
d_gene: .; abundance: once; j_gene: TRBJ2-3; v_gene: TRBV12-5; len: 13; CDR3aa: ASARGSGYTDTQY
d_gene: .; abundance: .; j_gene: TRBJ1-1; v_gene: TRBV5-1; len: 13; CDR3aa: ASSLSRGVNTEAF
d_gene: .; abundance: .; j_gene: TRBJ2-2; v_gene: TRBV7-9; len: 11; CDR3aa: ASSGANTGELF
d_gene: .; abundance: .; j_gene: TRBJ1-2; v_gene: TRBV28; len: 12; CDR3aa: ASRHRDGFYGYT
d_gene: TRBD1; abundance: .; j_gene: TRBJ1-1; v_gene: TRBV6-5; len: 13; CDR3aa: ASSPDRGLDTEAF
d_gene: TRBD1; abundance: .; j_gene: TRBJ1-3; v_gene: TRBV7-2; len: 13; CDR3aa: ASRYTGGAGNTIY
d_gene: TRBD1; abundance: .; j_gene: TRBJ1-2; v_gene: TRBV5-1; len: 11; CDR3aa: ASRAGTEYGYT
d_gene: TRBD2; abundance: .; j_gene: TRBJ2-1; v_gene: TRBV2; len: 13; CDR3aa: ASSEGLAGFDEQF
d_gene: .; abundance: .; j_gene: TRBJ2-7; v_gene: TRBV10-3; len: 17; CDR3aa: AISYYSGLRETRRDEQY
d_gene: .; abundance: once; j_gene: TRBJ1-2; v_gene: TRBV12-3/TRBV12-4; len: 11; CDR3aa: ASSLLINYGYT
d_gene: .; abundance: .; j_gene: TRBJ1-1; v_gene: TRBV2; len: 13; CDR3aa: ASSENSYPNTEAF
d_gene: .; abundance: .; j_gene: TRBJ2-7; v_gene: TRBV10-2; len: 13; CDR3aa: ASSVWDPPSYEQY
d_gene: .; abundance: .; j_gene: TRBJ1-3; v_gene: TRBV14; len: 11; CDR3aa: ASSQVSGNTIY
d_gene: TRBD2; abundance: .; j_gene: TRBJ2-3; v_gene: TRBV2; len: 12; CDR3aa: AGALAGSTDTQY
d_gene: TRBD1; abundance: .; j_gene: TRBJ1-1; v_gene: TRBV11-2; len: 13; CDR3aa: ASSLGQGDHTEAF
d_gene: .; abundance: .; j_gene: TRBJ2-3; v_gene: TRBV7-9; len: 13; CDR3aa: ASVKSWRDGDTQY
d_gene: TRBD2; abundance: .; j_gene: TRBJ2-1; v_gene: TRBV11-2; len: 13; CDR3aa: ASSTTGGGYNEQF
d_gene: .; abundance: .; j_gene: TRBJ2-7; v_gene: TRBV6-1; len: 13; CDR3aa: ASSEAVRGIGEQY
d_gene: .; abundance: .; j_gene: TRBJ2-1; v_gene: TRBV5-1; len: 8; CDR3aa: ASSGNEQF
d_gene: .; abundance: .; j_gene: TRBJ1-3; v_gene: TRBV10-3; len: 12; CDR3aa: AIRDRLSGNTIY
d_gene: .; abundance: .; j_gene: TRBJ1-3; v_gene: TRBV28; len: 13; CDR3aa: ASSLDRTSGNTIY
d_gene: TRBD1; abundance: .; j_gene: TRBJ1-4; v_gene: TRBV5-1; len: 12; CDR3aa: ASREGQRDEKLF
d_gene: .; abundance: .; j_gene: TRBJ2-4; v_gene: TRBV3-1/TRBV3-2; len: 10; CDR3aa: VSGLAKNIQY
d_gene: TRBD1; abundance: once; j_gene: TRBJ1-1; v_gene: TRBV28; len: 13; CDR3aa: ASSLLDRGLTEAF
d_gene: .; abundance: once; j_gene: TRBJ2-3; v_gene: TRBV4-1; len: 10; CDR3aa: ASSHLLDTQY
d_gene: TRBD1; abundance: .; j_gene: TRBJ2-1; v_gene: TRBV9; len: 14; CDR3aa: ASSVGPGQGGYEQF
d_gene: .; abundance: .; j_gene: TRBJ2-1; v_gene: TRBV3-1/TRBV3-2; len: 14; CDR3aa: ASSQSRDGVANEQF
d_gene: .; abundance: .; j_gene: TRBJ1-1; v_gene: TRBV5-6; len: 12; CDR3aa: ASSLDSGMLEAF
d_gene: TRBD1; abundance: .; j_gene: TRBJ2-5; v_gene: TRBV5-1; len: 12; CDR3aa: ASSLDGTGETQY
d_gene: .; abundance: .; j_gene: TRBJ1-1; v_gene: TRBV9; len: 12; CDR3aa: ASSPDDGGPRSF
d_gene: TRBD1; abundance: few; j_gene: TRBJ2-5; v_gene: TRBV11-3; len: 13; CDR3aa: ASSIGQAPWETQY
d_gene: .; abundance: once; j_gene: TRBJ2-3; v_gene: TRBV18; len: 10; CDR3aa: ASSPSTDTQY
d_gene: TRBD1; abundance: .; j_gene: TRBJ2-1; v_gene: TRBV19; len: 14; CDR3aa: ASSPRDRGFDNEQF
d_gene: .; abundance: .; j_gene: TRBJ1-5; v_gene: TRBV27; len: 11; CDR3aa: ASSLLQYKPQH
d_gene: .; abundance: .; j_gene: TRBJ1-6; v_gene: TRBV6-5; len: 13; CDR3aa: ASSYGRPYNSPLH
d_gene: .; abundance: .; j_gene: TRBJ2-1; v_gene: TRBV6-5; len: 13; CDR3aa: ASSTSLGSYNEQF
d_gene: .; abundance: .; j_gene: TRBJ1-1; v_gene: TRBV7-2; len: 12; CDR3aa: ASSSSTMNTEAF
d_gene: .; abundance: .; j_gene: TRBJ1-5; v_gene: TRBV3-1/TRBV3-2; len: 14; CDR3aa: ASSPPCQTSNQPQH
d_gene: .; abundance: .; j_gene: TRBJ1-1; v_gene: TRBV5-4; len: 10; CDR3aa: AIFPPSGEAF
d_gene: TRBD2; abundance: .; j_gene: TRBJ2-2; v_gene: TRBV18; len: 13; CDR3aa: ASSPGLAVRGELF
d_gene: TRBD1; abundance: .; j_gene: TRBJ1-2; v_gene: TRBV6-4; len: 11; CDR3aa: ASSDSPGGGYT
d_gene: TRBD2; abundance: .; j_gene: TRBJ2-1; v_gene: TRBV19; len: 15; CDR3aa: ASMAGLAGGEDNEQF
d_gene: .; abundance: .; j_gene: TRBJ1-1; v_gene: TRBV28; len: 14; CDR3aa: ASSLYSAAMNTEAF
d_gene: TRBD1; abundance: .; j_gene: TRBJ2-5; v_gene: TRBV7-8; len: 13; CDR3aa: ASSRAGTGGETQY
d_gene: .; abundance: .; j_gene: TRBJ1-3; v_gene: TRBV6-5; len: 13; CDR3aa: ASSFRGNPGNTIY
d_gene: .; abundance: .; j_gene: TRBJ1-5; v_gene: TRBV9; len: 13; CDR3aa: ASSVGSRVGQPQH
d_gene: TRBD1; abundance: .; j_gene: TRBJ1-2; v_gene: TRBV27; len: 11; CDR3aa: ASSFSDRGGYT
d_gene: .; abundance: .; j_gene: TRBJ1-5; v_gene: TRBV18; len: 10; CDR3aa: ASSPGNQPQH
d_gene: TRBD1; abundance: .; j_gene: TRBJ1-5; v_gene: TRBV19; len: 15; CDR3aa: ASSIKMGQGRRQPQH